Sequencing of this T cell receptor beta chain was carried out in a study of cytomegalovirus exposure and HLA in healthy donors (dated by TCRdb to the late 2010s). Study-level background: According to a later analysis, the approximately 130 validation repertoires were produced on the same platform as the approximately 600 repertoires of the first cohort. The study aimed to test whether cataloging public T cell receptors could reveal signatures of past pathogen exposure. To predict cytomegalovirus infection status, the study brought together high-throughput TCR immunosequencing, statistical association of individual TCRs with disease status, and machine learning. Along with the roughly 670-subject first cohort, a separate validation cohort of 120 different subjects was used.

Study-wide findings and limitations: The study listed 150 to 200 TCR beta chains as associated with cytomegalovirus. Of the cluster scores, around 95% were above 0 in a later analysis, which found that TCRs clustered in the first cohort also tended to co-occur in the roughly 130 validation repertoires. Most TCR sequences were observed very rarely across donors, whereas some public TCRs were present in many individuals. The authors suggested that the approach could potentially be extended to other disease states and immunological phenotypes. In vitro tests confirmed that three of the cytomegalovirus-associated TCR beta chains recognize cytomegalovirus antigens. A later analysis lacked HLA typing for the validation cohort, so it scored co-occurrence in that cohort across all 120 or so repertoires. The classifier was reported to diagnose cytomegalovirus status with high specificity and sensitivity in both the original and validation cohorts.

Library preparation was by the immunoSEQ multiplex PCR assay. The source study handled its data this way. To diagnose cytomegalovirus status from the catalog of TCR beta chain sequences, a statistical classification framework was built. TCRdb mirrors the immuneACCESS table, restricted to in-frame sequences. Some clones are absent from its copies; in checked studies, under half trace to an unresolved V gene, and the reason for the others is unknown. V and J calls and clone size are given by that table; D and trimming were obtained from the DNA. Present in this sample are some 120,000 clones, over 85% of which were seen just once. The ten most abundant clones make up around 1.9% of the sample. Donors formed part of the validation cohort, which comprised about 130 subjects and was distinct from the first cohort of 666 subjects. Regarding this clone: There is no known antigen for this receptor. Within one base of it there is no much larger clone, and no base qualities were kept.

CDR1 and CDR2, per the germline V gene (reference sequence), are MNHNY and SVGAGI. Spanning cysteine to phenylalanine, the CDR3 consists of 15 amino acids. Only the CDR3 DNA stays, 45 bases, in frame from base 1. The V end loses 2 bases and the J end loses 1 base, and a stretch of 9 bases separates them. This sequence was found in a woman younger than 30 in good health and CMV-seronegative. In this chain, TRBV6-6 is recombined with TRBJ1-3; perhaps TRBD1 is the D gene, with 5 bases matching. Sequencing was carried out using PBMCs. The bases read TGTGCCAGCAGTTACGGGGGGGTATCTGGAAACACCATATATTTT. Translated, this gives CASSYGGVSGNTIYF.